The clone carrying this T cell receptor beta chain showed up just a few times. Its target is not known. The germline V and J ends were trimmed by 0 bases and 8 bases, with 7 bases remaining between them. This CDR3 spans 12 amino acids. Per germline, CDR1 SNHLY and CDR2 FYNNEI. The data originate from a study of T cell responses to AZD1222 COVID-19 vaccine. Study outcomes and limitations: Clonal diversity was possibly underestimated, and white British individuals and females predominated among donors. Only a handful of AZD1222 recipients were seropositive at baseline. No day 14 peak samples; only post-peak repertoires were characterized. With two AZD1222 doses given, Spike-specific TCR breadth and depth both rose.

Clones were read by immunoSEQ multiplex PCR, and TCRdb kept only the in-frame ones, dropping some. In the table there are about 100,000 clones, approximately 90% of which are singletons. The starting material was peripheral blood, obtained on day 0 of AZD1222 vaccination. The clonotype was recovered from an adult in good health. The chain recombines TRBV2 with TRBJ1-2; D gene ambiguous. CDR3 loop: CASSEAGLGYTF. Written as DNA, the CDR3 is TGTGCCAGCAGTGAAGCTGGGTTGGGCTACACCTTC.